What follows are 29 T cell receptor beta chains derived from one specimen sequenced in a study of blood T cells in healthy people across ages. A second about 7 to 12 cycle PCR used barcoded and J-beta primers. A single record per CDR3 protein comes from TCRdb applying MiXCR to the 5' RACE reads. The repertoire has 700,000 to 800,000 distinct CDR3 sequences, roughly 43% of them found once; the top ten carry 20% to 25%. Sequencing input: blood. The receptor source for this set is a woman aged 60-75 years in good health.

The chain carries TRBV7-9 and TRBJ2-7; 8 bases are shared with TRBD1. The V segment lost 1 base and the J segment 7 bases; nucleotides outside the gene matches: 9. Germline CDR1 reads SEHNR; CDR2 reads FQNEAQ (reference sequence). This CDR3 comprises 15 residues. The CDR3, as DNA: TGTGCCAGCAGCTTAGGCCCGGACAGGGCGGGGGAGCAGTACTTC. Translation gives CASSLGPDRAGEQYF.

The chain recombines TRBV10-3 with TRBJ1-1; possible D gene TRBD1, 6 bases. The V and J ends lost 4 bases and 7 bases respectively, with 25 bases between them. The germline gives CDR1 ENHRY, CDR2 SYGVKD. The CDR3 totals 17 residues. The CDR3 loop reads CAISVGNLAQGEGEAFF. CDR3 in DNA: TGTGCCATCAGTGTGGGAAACCTAGCACAGGGAGAGGGTGAAGCTTTCTTT.

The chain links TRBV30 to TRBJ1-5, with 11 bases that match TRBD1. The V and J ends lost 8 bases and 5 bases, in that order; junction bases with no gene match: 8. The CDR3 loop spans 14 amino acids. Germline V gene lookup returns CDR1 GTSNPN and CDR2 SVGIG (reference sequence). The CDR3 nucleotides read TGTGCCGGACAGGGGGCGGGGGGCGATCAGCCCCAGCATTTT. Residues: CAGQGAGGDQPQHF.

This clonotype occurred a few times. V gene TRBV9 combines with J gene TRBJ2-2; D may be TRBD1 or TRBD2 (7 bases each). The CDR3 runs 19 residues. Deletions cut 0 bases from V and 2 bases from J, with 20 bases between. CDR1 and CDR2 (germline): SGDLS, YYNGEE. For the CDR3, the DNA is TGTGCCAGCAGCGTAGCTACTTATGGGAGGGGGCAAAACACCGGGGAGCTGTTTTTT. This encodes CASSVATYGRGQNTGELFF.

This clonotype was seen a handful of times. CDR3 protein: CASSKRWLGEETQYF. CDR3 bases: TGTGCCAGCAGCAAAAGGTGGTTGGGAGAGGAGACCCAGTACTTC. The chain has TRBV21-1 and TRBJ2-5; TRBD2, the table's D call, was not compared with the DNA. TRBV21-1 is labeled a pseudogene. The CDR3 is 15 amino acids.

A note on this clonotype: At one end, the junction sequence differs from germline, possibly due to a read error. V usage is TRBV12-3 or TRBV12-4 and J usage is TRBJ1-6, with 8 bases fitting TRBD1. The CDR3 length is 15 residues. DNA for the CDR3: TGTGCCAGCAGTTCACCGACAGGGGCAATTTCACCCCCCCACTTT. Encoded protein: CASSSPTGAISPPHF.

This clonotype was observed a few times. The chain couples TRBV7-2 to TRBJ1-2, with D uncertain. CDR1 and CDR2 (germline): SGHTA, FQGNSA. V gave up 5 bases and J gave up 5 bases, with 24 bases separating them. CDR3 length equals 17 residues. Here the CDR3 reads CASSPTEPRAVGYGYTF. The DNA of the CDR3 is TGTGCCAGCAGCCCCACAGAACCACGAGCGGTGGGATATGGCTACACCTTC. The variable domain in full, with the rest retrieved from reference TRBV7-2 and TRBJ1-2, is GAGVSQSPSNKVTEKGKDVELRCDPISGHTALYWYRQSLGQGLEFLIYFQGNSAPDKSGLPSDRFSAERTGGSVSTLTIQRTQQEDSAVYLCASSPTEPRAVGYGYTFGSGTRLTVV.

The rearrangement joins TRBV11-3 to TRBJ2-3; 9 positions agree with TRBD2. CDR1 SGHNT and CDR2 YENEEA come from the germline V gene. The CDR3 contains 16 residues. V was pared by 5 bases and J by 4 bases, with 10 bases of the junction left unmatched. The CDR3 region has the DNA TGTGCCAGCAGCCCCGGTGATAGCGGGGGCGCAGATACGCAGTATTTT. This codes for CASSPGDSGGADTQYF.

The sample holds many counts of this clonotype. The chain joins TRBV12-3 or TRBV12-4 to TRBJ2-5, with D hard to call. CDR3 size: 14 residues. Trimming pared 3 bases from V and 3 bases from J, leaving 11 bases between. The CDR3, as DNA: TGTGCCAGCAGTTTGAGCACAGCAGAAGAGACCCAGTACTTC. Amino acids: CASSLSTAEETQYF.

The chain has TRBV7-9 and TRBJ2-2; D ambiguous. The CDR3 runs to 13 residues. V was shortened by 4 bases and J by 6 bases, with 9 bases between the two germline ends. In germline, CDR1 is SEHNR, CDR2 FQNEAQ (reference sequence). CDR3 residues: CASSSTMAGELFF. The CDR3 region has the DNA TGTGCCAGCAGCTCAACTATGGCCGGGGAGCTGTTTTTT. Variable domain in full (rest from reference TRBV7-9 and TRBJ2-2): DTGVSQNPRHKITKRGQNVTFRCDPISEHNRLYWYRQTLGQGPEFLTYFQNEAQLEKSRLLSDRFSAERPKGSFSTLEIQRTEQGDSAMYLCASSSTMAGELFFGEGSRLTVL.

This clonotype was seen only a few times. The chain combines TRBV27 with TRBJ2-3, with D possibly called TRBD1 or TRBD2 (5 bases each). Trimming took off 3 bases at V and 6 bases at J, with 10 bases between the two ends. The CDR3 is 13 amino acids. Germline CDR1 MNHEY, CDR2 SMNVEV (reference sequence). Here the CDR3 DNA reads TGTGCCAGCAGTTTGGGGCGGGTCGATACGCAGTATTTT. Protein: CASSLGRVDTQYF.

CDR3 sequence: CASSSTGGRTEAFF. Written as DNA, the CDR3 is TGTGCCAGCAGCTCCACAGGGGGCCGGACTGAAGCTTTCTTT. The V gene is TRBV7-3, the J gene TRBJ1-1; 9 nucleotides align to TRBD1. The CDR3 is made up of 14 amino acids. Germline CDR1 reads SGHTA; CDR2 reads FQGTGA. V lost 4 bases and J lost 5; bases outside the gene matches: 5.

The CDR3 region has the DNA TGTGCCAGCAGCTTGGATGGGGTTGACCAAGAGACCCAGTACTTC. Its translation is CASSLDGVDQETQYF. The genes are TRBV5-6 and TRBJ2-5; D remains unclear. V was trimmed by 0 bases and J by 0 bases, leaving 9 bases between them. The CDR3 extends over 15 amino acids. From germline, CDR1 is SGHDT and CDR2 YYEEEE. Using reference TRBV5-6 and TRBJ2-5 for the parts outside the CDR3, the full variable domain is DAGVTQSPTHLIKTRGQQVTLRCSPKSGHDTVSWYQQALGQGPQFIFQYYEEEERQRGNFPDRFSGHQFPNYSSELNVNALLLGDSALYLCASSLDGVDQETQYFGPGTRLLVL.

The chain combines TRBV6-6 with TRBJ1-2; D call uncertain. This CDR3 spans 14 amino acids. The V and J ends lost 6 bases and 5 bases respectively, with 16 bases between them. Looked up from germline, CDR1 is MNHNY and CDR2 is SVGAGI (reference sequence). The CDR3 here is CASRYRSPKYGYTF. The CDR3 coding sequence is TGTGCCAGCAGATATAGGTCACCCAAATATGGCTACACCTTC.

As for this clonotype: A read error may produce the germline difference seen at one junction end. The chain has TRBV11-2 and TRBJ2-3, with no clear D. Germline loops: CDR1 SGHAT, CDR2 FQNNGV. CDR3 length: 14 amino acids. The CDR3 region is CASSSGRTLDTRYF. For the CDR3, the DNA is TGTGCCAGCAGCTCCGGCCGTACCCTAGATACGCGGTATTTT.

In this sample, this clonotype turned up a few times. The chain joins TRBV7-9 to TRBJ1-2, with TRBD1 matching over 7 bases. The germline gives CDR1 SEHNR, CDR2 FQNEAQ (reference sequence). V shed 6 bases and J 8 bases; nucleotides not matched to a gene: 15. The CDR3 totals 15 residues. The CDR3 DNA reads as TGTGCCAGCAGATACGGGACAGAGCCGTCGAGCGGCTACACCTTC. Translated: CASRYGTEPSSGYTF.

The CDR3 nucleotides read TGCAGTGCTAGCGACAGCGATCAGCCCCAGCATTTT. Translation gives CSASDSDQPQHF. The chain is built from TRBV20-1 and TRBJ1-5; possibly TRBD1 for D (5 bases). Looked up from germline, CDR1 is DFQATT and CDR2 is SNEGSKA (reference sequence). This CDR3 spans 12 amino acids. Trimming cost V 3 bases and J 5 bases, with 8 bases left between them.

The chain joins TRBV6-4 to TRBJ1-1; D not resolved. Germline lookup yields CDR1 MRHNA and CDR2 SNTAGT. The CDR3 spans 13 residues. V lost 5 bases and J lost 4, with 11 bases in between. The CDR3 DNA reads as TGTGCCAGCAGTCGGCAATGGGGCACTGAAGCTTTCTTT. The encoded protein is CASSRQWGTEAFF.

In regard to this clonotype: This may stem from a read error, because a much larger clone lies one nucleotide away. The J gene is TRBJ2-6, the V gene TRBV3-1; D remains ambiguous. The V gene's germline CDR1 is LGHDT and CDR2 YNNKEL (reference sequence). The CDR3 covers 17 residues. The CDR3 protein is CAGSHQVAYSGANVLTF. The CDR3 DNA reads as TGTGCCGGCAGCCACCAGGTCGCTTACTCTGGGGCCAACGTCCTGACTTTC.

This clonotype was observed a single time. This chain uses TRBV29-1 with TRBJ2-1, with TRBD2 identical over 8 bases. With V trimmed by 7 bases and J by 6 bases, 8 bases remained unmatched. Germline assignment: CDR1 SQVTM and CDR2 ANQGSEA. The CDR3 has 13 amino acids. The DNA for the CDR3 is TGCAGCGGACCGGGACTAGGGGCCAATGAGCAGTTCTTC. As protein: CSGPGLGANEQFF.

CDR3 in amino acids: CSVHEGARNNEQYF. DNA for the CDR3: TGCAGCGTTCACGAGGGGGCAAGGAACAATGAGCAGTACTTC. V gene TRBV29-1 combines with J gene TRBJ2-7, with 7 positions matching TRBD1. The CDR3 runs to 14 residues. The germline CDR1 and CDR2 sequences are SQVTM and ANQGSEA. V lost 5 bases to trimming and J lost 7 bases; unmatched junction nucleotides: 14.

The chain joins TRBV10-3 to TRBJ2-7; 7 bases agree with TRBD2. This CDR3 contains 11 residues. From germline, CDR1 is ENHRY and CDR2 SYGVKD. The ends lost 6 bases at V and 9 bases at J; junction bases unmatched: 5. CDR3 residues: CAIRGGVGQYF. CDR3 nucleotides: TGTGCCATCAGGGGAGGGGTGGGGCAGTACTTC.

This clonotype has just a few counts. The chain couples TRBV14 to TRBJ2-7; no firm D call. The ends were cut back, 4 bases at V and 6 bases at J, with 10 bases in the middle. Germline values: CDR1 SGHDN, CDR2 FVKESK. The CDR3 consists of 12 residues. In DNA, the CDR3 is TGTGCCAGCAGCCCAACGTGGGTCGAGCAGTACTTC. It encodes CASSPTWVEQYF.

The CDR3 coding sequence is TGCGCCAGCAGTGAAAAGCAGGCCTGGGAGGAGCAGTTCTTC. Amino acid sequence: CASSEKQAWEEQFF. The chain carries TRBV10-2 and TRBJ2-1, with a possible D match to TRBD2 (5 bases). Trimming shortened V by 3 bases and J by 10 bases, and 16 bases separated the two germline ends. CDR3 length: 14 amino acids. Germline CDR1 and CDR2: WSHSY and SAAADI.

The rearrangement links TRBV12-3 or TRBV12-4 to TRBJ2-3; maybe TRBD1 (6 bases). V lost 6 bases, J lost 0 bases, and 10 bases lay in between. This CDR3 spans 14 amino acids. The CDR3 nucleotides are TGTGCCAGCAGGGACAGAGTCAGCACAGATACGCAGTATTTT. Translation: CASRDRVSTDTQYF.

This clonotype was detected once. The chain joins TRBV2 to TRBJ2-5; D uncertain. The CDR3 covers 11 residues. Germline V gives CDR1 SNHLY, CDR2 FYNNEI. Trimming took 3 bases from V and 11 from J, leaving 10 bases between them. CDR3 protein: CASSEFVEQYF. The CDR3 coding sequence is TGTGCCAGCAGTGAGTTCGTGGAGCAGTACTTC.

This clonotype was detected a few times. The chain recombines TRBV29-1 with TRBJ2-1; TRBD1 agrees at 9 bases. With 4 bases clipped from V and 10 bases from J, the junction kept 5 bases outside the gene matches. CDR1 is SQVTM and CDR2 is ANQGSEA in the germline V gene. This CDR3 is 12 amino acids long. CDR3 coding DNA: TGCAGCGTTGGAAGACAGGGGGGCGAGCAGTTCTTC. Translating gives CSVGRQGGEQFF.

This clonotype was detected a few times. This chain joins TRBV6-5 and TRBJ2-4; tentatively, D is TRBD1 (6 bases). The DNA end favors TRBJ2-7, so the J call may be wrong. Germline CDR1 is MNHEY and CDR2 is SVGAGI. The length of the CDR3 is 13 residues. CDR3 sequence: CASSLDRLYEQYF. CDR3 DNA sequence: TGTGCCAGCAGTTTAGACAGGCTCTACGAGCAGTACTTC.

CDR3 in amino acids: CASTLSSGSISNEQFF. CDR3 bases: TGTGCCAGCACTCTTTCTAGCGGGAGTATTAGCAATGAGCAGTTCTTC. The chain joins TRBV12-3 or TRBV12-4 to TRBJ2-1; 10 bases align to TRBD2. The CDR3 extends over 16 amino acids. With V trimmed by 7 bases and J by 6 bases, 12 bases remained unmatched.